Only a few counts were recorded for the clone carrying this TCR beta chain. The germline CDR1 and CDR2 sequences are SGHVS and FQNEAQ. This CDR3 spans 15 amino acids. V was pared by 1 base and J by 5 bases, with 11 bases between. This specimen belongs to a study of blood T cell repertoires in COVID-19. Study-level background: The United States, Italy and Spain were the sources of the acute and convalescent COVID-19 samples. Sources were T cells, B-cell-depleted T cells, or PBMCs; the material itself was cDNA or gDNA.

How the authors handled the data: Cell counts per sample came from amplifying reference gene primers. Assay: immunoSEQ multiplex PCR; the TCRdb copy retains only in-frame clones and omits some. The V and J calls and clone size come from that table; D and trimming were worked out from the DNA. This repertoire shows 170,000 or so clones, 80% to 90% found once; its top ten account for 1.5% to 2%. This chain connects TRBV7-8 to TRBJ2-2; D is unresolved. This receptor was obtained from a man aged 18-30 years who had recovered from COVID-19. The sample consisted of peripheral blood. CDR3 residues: CASSLGVAPTGELFF. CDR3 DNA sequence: TGTGCCAGCAGCTTAGGAGTAGCACCAACCGGGGAGCTGTTTTTT.